This entry concerns a single TCR beta chain. This sample is part of a study of shared clonotypes between healthy human individuals. V was pared by 0 bases and J by 3 bases, with 3 bases of the junction left unmatched. This CDR3 is built from 15 residues. Germline assignment: CDR1 SEHNR and CDR2 FQNEAQ (reference sequence). Sequencing used immunoSEQ multiplex PCR; TCRdb keeps in-frame clones, though not all of them. The table records roughly 1 million clones, around 78% of them present only once. This clonotype was sampled from a man aged 18 to 29 in good health. Some clones in this sample may be carry-over from other donors' samples. V usage is TRBV7-9 and J usage is TRBJ2-7; the match to TRBD2 covers 9 bases. The material sequenced was memory CD4+ T cells from PBMCs. The subset: CD45RA-negative fraction. The CDR3: CASSLAGAGGYEQYF. CDR3 sequence (DNA): TGTGCCAGCAGCTTAGCTGGAGCGGGGGGCTACGAGCAGTACTTC.